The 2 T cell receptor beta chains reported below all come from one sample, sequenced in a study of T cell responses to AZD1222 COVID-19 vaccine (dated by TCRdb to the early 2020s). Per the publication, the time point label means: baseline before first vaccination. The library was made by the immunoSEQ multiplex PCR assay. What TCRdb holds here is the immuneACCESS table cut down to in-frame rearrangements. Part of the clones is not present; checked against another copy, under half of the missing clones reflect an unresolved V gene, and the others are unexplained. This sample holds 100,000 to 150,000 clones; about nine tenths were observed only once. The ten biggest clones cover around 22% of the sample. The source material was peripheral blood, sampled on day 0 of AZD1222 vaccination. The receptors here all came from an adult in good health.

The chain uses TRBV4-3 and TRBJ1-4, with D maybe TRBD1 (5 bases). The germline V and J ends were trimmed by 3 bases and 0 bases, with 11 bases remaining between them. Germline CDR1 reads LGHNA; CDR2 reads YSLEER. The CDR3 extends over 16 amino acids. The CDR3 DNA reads TGCGCCAGCAGCCACAGGGATATTGCAACTAATGAAAAACTGTTTTTT. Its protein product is CASSHRDIATNEKLFF.

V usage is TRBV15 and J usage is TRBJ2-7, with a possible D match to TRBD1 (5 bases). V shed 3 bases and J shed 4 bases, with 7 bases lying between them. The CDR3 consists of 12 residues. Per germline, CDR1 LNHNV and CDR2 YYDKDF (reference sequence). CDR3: CATSSTGYEQYF. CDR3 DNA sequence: TGTGCCACCAGCAGCACAGGTTACGAGCAGTACTTC.